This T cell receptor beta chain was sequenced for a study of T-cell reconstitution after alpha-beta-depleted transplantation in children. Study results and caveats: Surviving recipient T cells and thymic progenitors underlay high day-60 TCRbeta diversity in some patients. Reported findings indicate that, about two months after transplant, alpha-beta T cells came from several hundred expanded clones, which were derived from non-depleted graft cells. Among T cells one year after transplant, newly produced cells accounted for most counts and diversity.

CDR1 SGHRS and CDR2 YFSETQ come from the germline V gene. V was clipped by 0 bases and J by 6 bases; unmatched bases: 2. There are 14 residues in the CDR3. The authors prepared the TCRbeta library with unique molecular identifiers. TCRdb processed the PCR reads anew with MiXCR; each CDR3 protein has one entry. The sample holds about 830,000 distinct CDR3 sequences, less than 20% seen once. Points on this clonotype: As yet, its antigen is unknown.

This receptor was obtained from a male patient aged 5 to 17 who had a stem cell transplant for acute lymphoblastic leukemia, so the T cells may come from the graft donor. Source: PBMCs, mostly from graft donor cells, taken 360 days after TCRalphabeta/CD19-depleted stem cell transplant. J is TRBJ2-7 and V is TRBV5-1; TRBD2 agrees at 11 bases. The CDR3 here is CASSLGLAGFEQYF. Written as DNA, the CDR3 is TGCGCCAGCAGCTTGGGACTAGCGGGATTCGAGCAGTACTTC.